This T cell receptor beta chain was identified during a study of blood T cell repertoires in COVID-19. The wider study: T cells, B-cell-depleted T cells, or PBMCs supplied cDNA or gDNA.

The assay was immunoSEQ multiplex PCR, and TCRdb's table has in-frame clones only and misses some. This table holds 95,000 to 150,000 clones, 55% to 70% found once. The sample taken for sequencing was peripheral blood. The sequence was obtained from a woman in her 70s with acute or convalescent COVID-19.

The CDR3 nucleotides read TGTGCCAGCAGCCCCGAAGGCGGGTTCAATGAGCAGTTCTTC. It yields the protein CASSPEGGFNEQFF. This sequence joins TRBV7-6 and TRBJ2-1, with a weak D call TRBD2 (5 bases). CDR1 SGHVS and CDR2 FNYEAQ come from the germline V gene. Trimming stripped 5 bases from V and 6 bases from J, with 14 bases between. This CDR3 region has 14 residues.